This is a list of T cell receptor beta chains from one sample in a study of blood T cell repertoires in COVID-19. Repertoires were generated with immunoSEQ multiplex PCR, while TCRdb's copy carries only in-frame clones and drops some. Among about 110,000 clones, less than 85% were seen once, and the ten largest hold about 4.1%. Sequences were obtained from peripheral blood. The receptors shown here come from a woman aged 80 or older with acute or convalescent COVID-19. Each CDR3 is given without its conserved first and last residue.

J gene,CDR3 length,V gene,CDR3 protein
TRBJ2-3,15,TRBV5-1,ASSQNLAGVRTDTQY
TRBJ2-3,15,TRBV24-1,ATSDSLAGGGTDTQY
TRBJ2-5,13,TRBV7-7,ASSLRGSNQETQY
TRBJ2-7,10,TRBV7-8,ASSLVQQTQY
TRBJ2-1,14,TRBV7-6,ASSLDRARGSNEQF
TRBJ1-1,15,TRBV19,ASSFSGTGIRGTEAF
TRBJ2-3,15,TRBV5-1,ASSERVAGVLPDTQY
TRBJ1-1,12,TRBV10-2,ASSASRVNTEAF
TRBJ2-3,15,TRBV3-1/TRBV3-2,ASSTRGSGGAGDTQY
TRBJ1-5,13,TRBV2,ASSEAQGRDQPQH
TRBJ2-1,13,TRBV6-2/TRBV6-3,ASSQLAGPYNEQF
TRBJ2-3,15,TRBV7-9,ASSLEYGTESTDTQY
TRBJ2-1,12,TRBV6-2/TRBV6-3,ASTPLGRYNEQF
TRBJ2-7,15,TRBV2,ASSERSGASLRGEQY
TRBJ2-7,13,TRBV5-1,ASSPGQLYSYEQY
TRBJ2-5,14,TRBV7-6,ASRPPGGVGQETQY
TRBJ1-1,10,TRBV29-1,SVQGVGTEAF
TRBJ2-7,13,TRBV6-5,ASSYTISGDYEQY
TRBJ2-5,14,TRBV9,ASSVGAGGPEETQY
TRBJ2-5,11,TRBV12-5,ASGPNREETQY
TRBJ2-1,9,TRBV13,ASSYRGEQF
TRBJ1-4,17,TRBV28,ASSFYAGTRGPFREKLF
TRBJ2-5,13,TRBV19,ASSFRTSGGETQY
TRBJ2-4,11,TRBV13,ASSLDSKNIQY
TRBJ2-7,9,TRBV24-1,ATSDSGEQY
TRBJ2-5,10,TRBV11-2,ASSSGGETQY
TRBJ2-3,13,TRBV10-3,AISPGLAGTDTQY
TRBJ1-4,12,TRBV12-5,ASGLGGSNEKLF
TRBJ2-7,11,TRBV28,ASRLAPTYEQY
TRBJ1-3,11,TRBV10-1,ASSLSSGNTIY
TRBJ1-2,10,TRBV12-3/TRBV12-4,ASSFAGNGYT
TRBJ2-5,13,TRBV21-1,ASSAGQPFQETQY
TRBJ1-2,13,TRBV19,ASSIAKAGGYGYT